These 15 T cell receptor beta chains were sequenced from one sample in a study of blood T cells in healthy people across ages. Alongside a J-beta primer mix, a sample-barcoded 5' primer served in a second PCR lasting 7 to 11 cycles. TCRdb re-called the 5' RACE reads with MiXCR, one entry per CDR3 protein. The table lists 780,000 or so distinct CDR3 sequences, just over 55% of them singletons, with roughly 24% in the top ten. The sequenced material came from blood. Source of these receptors: a man aged 35 to 55 in good health.

V is TRBV20-1 and J is TRBJ2-5; D not certain. The V end was cut by 2 bases, the J end by 5 bases, with 21 bases between. The CDR3 totals 16 residues. Germline CDR1 and CDR2: DFQATT and SNEGSKA (reference sequence). The CDR3 is CSARPPIDYGKETQYF. DNA for the CDR3: TGCAGTGCTAGACCTCCAATAGATTATGGGAAGGAGACCCAGTACTTC.

This clonotype was found a few times. V gene TRBV2 combines with J gene TRBJ2-4; 10 positions match TRBD2. CDR3 size: 11 residues. The J segment lost 15 bases and the V segment lost 6 bases, leaving 5 bases of the junction unmatched. In germline, CDR1 is SNHLY, CDR2 FYNNEI. The CDR3 loop is CASSLAGERYF. The DNA of the CDR3 is TGTGCCAGCAGCCTAGCGGGAGAGAGGTACTTC.

The CDR3 here is CSASPLTGSRGYTF. In DNA, the CDR3 is TGCAGTGCTAGCCCCCTAACAGGTTCTAGGGGCTACACCTTC. The chain employs TRBV20-1 and TRBJ1-2; maybe TRBD1 (5 bases). CDR3 length: 14 residues. Trimming shortened V by 3 bases and J by 8 bases, and 19 bases separated the two germline ends. The germline gives CDR1 DFQATT, CDR2 SNEGSKA (reference sequence).

The genes are TRBV6-1 and TRBJ2-5; 10 bases agree with TRBD1. Germline V gives CDR1 MNHNS, CDR2 SASEGT. V lost 7 bases and J lost 1; bases outside the gene matches: 6. The CDR3 runs 15 residues. CDR3 protein: CASTLDRGAQETQYF. CDR3 sequence (DNA): TGTGCCAGCACCCTGGACAGGGGGGCCCAAGAGACCCAGTACTTC.

This clonotype was seen more than once but under ten times. The chain links TRBV24-1 to TRBJ2-6; 9 nucleotides align to TRBD1. The CDR3 is 14 amino acids. Germline CDR1 reads KGHDR; CDR2 reads SFDVKD. V was pared by 7 bases and J by 3 bases, with 0 bases of the junction left unmatched. In nucleotides, the CDR3 is TGTGCCACCAGGGGACAGGGTGGGGCCAACGTCCTGACTTTC. Encoded protein: CATRGQGGANVLTF.

In its sample, this clonotype was seen a few times. The V gene is TRBV6-1, the J gene TRBJ2-7; 9 nucleotides match TRBD1. Losses at the gene ends were 5 bases for V and 2 bases for J; bases not matched to a gene: 13. Germline V gene lookup returns CDR1 MNHNS and CDR2 SASEGT. The CDR3 has 17 amino acids. The CDR3 region is CASSQYYRGRLAYEQYF. The CDR3 region has the DNA TGTGCCAGCAGTCAATACTACAGGGGGCGCTTAGCCTACGAGCAGTACTTC.

The chain has TRBV6-2 or TRBV6-3 and TRBJ2-7; 7 nucleotides align to TRBD1. CDR1 and CDR2 from the germline V gene are MNHEY and SVGEGT. V dropped 6 bases and J dropped 5; count of bases not matched to a gene: 7. This CDR3 region has 13 residues. CDR3: CASRPTGIDEQYF. The CDR3 region has the DNA TGTGCCAGCAGGCCGACAGGGATCGACGAGCAGTACTTC.

V and J are TRBV12-3 or TRBV12-4 and TRBJ2-3, with D uncertain. There are 17 residues in the CDR3. Trimming removed 5 bases from V and 0 bases from J, with 18 bases in between. CDR3: CASSERELASSTDTQYF. The CDR3 DNA reads as TGTGCCAGCAGTGAAAGAGAGTTGGCCTCTAGCACAGATACGCAGTATTTT.

V usage is TRBV5-1 and J usage is TRBJ2-4; D is undetermined. V was pared by 0 bases and J by 0 bases, with 13 bases between. This CDR3 has 17 amino acids. The germline gives CDR1 SGHRS, CDR2 YFSETQ. The CDR3 DNA reads TGCGCCAGCAGCTTGGAATCTACAGCGCTAGCCAAAAACATTCAGTACTTC. Its translation is CASSLESTALAKNIQYF.

This clonotype was seen more than once but under ten times. The V gene is TRBV5-1, the J gene TRBJ2-6, with D possibly being TRBD2 (6 bases). Germline V gene lookup returns CDR1 SGHRS and CDR2 YFSETQ. V shed 0 bases and J shed 2 bases, with 9 bases lying between them. The CDR3 runs to 16 residues. CDR3 DNA sequence: TGCGCCAGCAGCTTGGTTGGGGAGGCTGGGGCCAACGTCCTGACTTTC. Its translation is CASSLVGEAGANVLTF.

This clonotype was counted between two and nine times. The rearrangement joins TRBV3-1 to TRBJ1-2; TRBD1 might be the D (5 bases). Per germline, CDR1 LGHDT and CDR2 YNNKEL (reference sequence). The CDR3 runs to 16 residues. Trimming stripped 0 bases from V and 7 bases from J, with 18 bases between. CDR3 DNA: TGTGCCAGCAGCCAAGATCCGGCCAGGGTATTAGGTGGCTACACCTTC. Its protein product is CASSQDPARVLGGYTF.

The chain carries TRBV28 and TRBJ1-2; 10 nucleotides match TRBD1. Looked up from germline, CDR1 is MDHEN and CDR2 is SYDVKM. Germline trimming cut 10 bases from V and 4 bases from J; bases unmatched to any gene: 12. The CDR3 has 15 residues. The CDR3 nucleotides read TGTGCCAACAGCGCTGGGGGACAGGGGATCTATGGCTACACCTTC. This sequence encodes CANSAGGQGIYGYTF.

This clonotype appeared a few times. V usage is TRBV9 and J usage is TRBJ1-2; D is uncertain. The V gene lost 4 bases and the J gene lost 3 bases, with 22 bases spanning the gap. Per germline, CDR1 SGDLS and CDR2 YYNGEE. The CDR3 sequence is 17 residues long. The chain's CDR3 is CASSSTLLGIEDYGYTF. In nucleotides, the CDR3 is TGTGCCAGCAGCAGCACCCTTCTGGGGATCGAGGACTATGGCTACACCTTC.

This clonotype was observed a handful of times. The chain joins TRBV7-2 to TRBJ2-3, with D perhaps matching TRBD1 (5 bases). V was pared by 5 bases and J by 3 bases, with 21 bases between. Germline CDR1 is SGHTA and CDR2 is FQGNSA. The CDR3 is 17 residues long. The DNA for the CDR3 is TGTGCCAGCAGCCTAACCCGACAGACGCAAAATACAGATACGCAGTATTTT. Its translation: CASSLTRQTQNTDTQYF.

J is TRBJ2-3 and V is TRBV7-9; possible D gene TRBD1, 6 bases. The CDR3 is 15 residues long. Germline V gene sequence: CDR1 SEHNR, CDR2 FQNEAQ (reference sequence). V lost 4 bases and J lost 5, with 16 bases in between. The DNA for the CDR3 is TGTGCCAGCAGCTCCGGGACACTCAAGTTAGATACGCAGTATTTT. Translated: CASSSGTLKLDTQYF.